The 18 T cell receptor beta chains below come from one sample, sequenced in a study of blood T cell repertoires in COVID-19. Profiled with immunoSEQ multiplex PCR; TCRdb holds only in-frame clones, not every one. The data hold 200,000 to 300,000 clones, with 83% observed a single time. The sample consisted of peripheral blood. Source of these receptors: a human donor in a cohort sampled during active COVID-19.

The chain employs TRBV10-1 and TRBJ2-1; D call uncertain. With 2 bases removed from V and 6 bases from J, the gap between germline ends came to 8 bases. The germline CDR1 and CDR2 sequences are WNHNN and SYGVQD (reference sequence). The CDR3 has 13 residues. CDR3 sequence: CASSEGSINEQFF. In DNA form, the CDR3 reads TGCGCCAGCAGTGAGGGCTCAATCAATGAGCAGTTCTTC.

This chain uses TRBV7-3 with TRBJ2-2; 7 positions agree with TRBD2. CDR3 length: 15 residues. V shed 2 bases and J 3 bases; nucleotides not matched to a gene: 3. The germline V gene has CDR1 SGHTA and CDR2 FQGTGA. The CDR3 DNA follows: TGTGCCAGCAGCTTAGAGGGAGGGGACACCGGGGAGCTGTTTTTT. This translates into CASSLEGGDTGELFF.

At least ten counts were recorded for this clone. The chain joins TRBV5-1 to TRBJ2-7; the match to TRBD2 covers 7 bases. Germline CDR1 is SGHRS and CDR2 is YFSETQ. The V gene end was trimmed by 4 bases and the J gene end by 2 bases; junction bases not matched to a gene: 9. The CDR3 runs to 15 residues. CDR3 nucleotide sequence: TGCGCCAGCAGCCCAGTAGCGGGCCTTGCCTACGAGCAGTACTTC. Protein sequence: CASSPVAGLAYEQYF. Full variable domain (missing parts from reference TRBV5-1 and TRBJ2-7): KAGVTQTPRYLIKTRGQQVTLSCSPISGHRSVSWYQQTPGQGLQFLFEYFSETQRNKGNFPGRFSGRQFSNSRSEMNVSTLELGDSALYLCASSPVAGLAYEQYFGPGTRLTVT.

The V gene is TRBV9, the J gene TRBJ1-1, with 9 positions matching TRBD1. Germline V gene data show CDR1 as SGDLS and CDR2 as YYNGEE. The CDR3 sequence is 14 residues long. J gave up 12 bases and V 3 bases, and 12 bases lay outside the gene matches. CDR3 loop: CASSASTGTGSTFF. Here the CDR3 DNA reads TGTGCCAGCAGCGCCAGCACCGGGACAGGGTCGACTTTCTTT.

J is TRBJ2-1 and V is TRBV5-6; TRBD2 aligns across 7 bases. The CDR3 is made up of 12 amino acids. CDR1 and CDR2 (germline): SGHDT, YYEEEE. After removal of 4 bases from V and 7 bases from J, the junction contained 2 bases not matched to a gene. CDR3 sequence (DNA): TGTGCCAGCAGCCCGCGGGAGAATGAGCAGTTCTTC. Protein sequence: CASSPRENEQFF.

The CDR3 DNA follows: TGTGCCAGTAGTATTGGGGACAGCATCTTCCAGGGCTACACCTTC. Encoded protein: CASSIGDSIFQGYTF. The rearrangement joins TRBV19 to TRBJ1-2; 7 bases are a match to TRBD1. Germline V gene sequence: CDR1 LNHDA, CDR2 SQIVND (reference sequence). CDR3 length: 15 amino acids. Trimming cost V 3 bases and J 8 bases; bases outside gene matches: 12.

This chain uses TRBV7-9 with TRBJ2-1; no firm D call. Germline V gene lookup returns CDR1 SEHNR and CDR2 FQNEAQ (reference sequence). V was trimmed by 2 bases and J by 5 bases, leaving 13 bases between them. This CDR3 comprises 15 residues. CDR3 amino acids: CASSLLTVLNNEQFF. The DNA for the CDR3 is TGTGCCAGCAGCTTACTAACGGTCCTAAACAATGAGCAGTTCTTC.

The chain recombines TRBV9 with TRBJ1-6, with D hard to call. The CDR3 runs to 14 residues. Germline CDR1 and CDR2: SGDLS and YYNGEE. The ends were cut back, 0 bases at V and 7 bases at J, with 8 bases in the middle. CDR3 nucleotide sequence: TGTGCCAGCAGCGTAGGCAGGAGGAATTCACCCCTCCACTTT. Its protein is CASSVGRRNSPLHF.

The gene calls are TRBV5-1 and TRBJ1-3; D remains ambiguous. The CDR3 runs 17 residues. The germline V and J ends were trimmed by 0 bases and 0 bases, with 13 bases remaining between them. Germline CDR1 and CDR2: SGHRS and YFSETQ. The CDR3 DNA sequence: TGCGCCAGCAGCTTGGCCGGGTTTACGAGCTCTGGAAACACCATATATTTT. Its protein product is CASSLAGFTSSGNTIYF.

This chain joins TRBV5-1 and TRBJ2-3; 12 bases map to TRBD1. The CDR3 spans 17 residues. Germline-derived CDR1 and CDR2 are SGHRS and YFSETQ. J lost 5 bases, V lost 3 bases, and 10 bases had no gene match. CDR3 loop: CASSSLPGQGAEDTQYF. The CDR3 DNA follows: TGCGCCAGCAGCTCTCTACCGGGACAGGGGGCAGAAGATACGCAGTATTTT.

The chain combines TRBV5-1 with TRBJ1-1, with a tentative D call TRBD1 (5 bases). The germline CDR1 and CDR2 sequences are SGHRS and YFSETQ. CDR3 length: 15 residues. Trimming stripped 0 bases from V and 0 bases from J, with 9 bases between. CDR3: CASSLAPGMNTEAFF. The CDR3 DNA reads TGCGCCAGCAGCTTGGCTCCAGGGATGAACACTGAAGCTTTCTTT. Combining the CDR3 with reference TRBV5-1 and TRBJ1-1 gives the whole variable domain KAGVTQTPRYLIKTRGQQVTLSCSPISGHRSVSWYQQTPGQGLQFLFEYFSETQRNKGNFPGRFSGRQFSNSRSEMNVSTLELGDSALYLCASSLAPGMNTEAFFGQGTRLTVV.

The chain joins TRBV28 to TRBJ2-1, with 10 bases lining up with TRBD1. The ends lost 4 bases at V and 4 bases at J; junction bases unmatched: 7. The CDR3 has 16 residues. Germline values: CDR1 MDHEN, CDR2 SYDVKM. The CDR3 protein is CASSSGGGQGYNEQFF. The CDR3 nucleotides are TGTGCCAGCAGTTCTGGAGGGGGACAGGGGTACAATGAGCAGTTCTTC.

The chain has TRBV7-9 and TRBJ2-5, with 7 nucleotides matching TRBD1. Germline V gene lookup returns CDR1 SEHNR and CDR2 FQNEAQ (reference sequence). The trim removed 5 bases at V and 3 bases at J, leaving 6 bases unmatched. The CDR3 runs 14 residues. Here the CDR3 reads CASSRRQGKETQYF. The CDR3 nucleotides read TGTGCCAGCAGCCGCAGACAGGGAAAAGAGACCCAGTACTTC.

This clone showed up just a few times. The chain has TRBV27 and TRBJ2-1; 9 nucleotides agree with TRBD1. The ends lost 3 bases at V and 3 bases at J; junction bases unmatched: 6. Germline loops: CDR1 MNHEY, CDR2 SMNVEV (reference sequence). The CDR3 covers 16 residues. CDR3 DNA sequence: TGTGCCAGCAGTTTCAAGGGACAGGGAGACTACAATGAGCAGTTCTTC. Protein product: CASSFKGQGDYNEQFF.

V usage is TRBV27 and J usage is TRBJ2-7; possibly TRBD1 for D (6 bases). CDR1 MNHEY and CDR2 SMNVEV come from the germline V gene (reference sequence). The CDR3 consists of 15 residues. V lost 2 bases to trimming and J lost 2 bases, with 13 bases between them. CDR3 in DNA: TGTGCCAGCAGTTTAATGAGGGGGACCCCCTACGAGCAGTACTTC. The encoded protein is CASSLMRGTPYEQYF.

The chain carries TRBV5-1 and TRBJ2-7; possible D gene TRBD1, 6 bases. Germline loops: CDR1 SGHRS, CDR2 YFSETQ. Trimming left V 0 bases short and J 0 bases short, with 13 bases between. The CDR3 consists of 16 residues. CDR3 region: CASSLVPGTSSYEQYF. CDR3 DNA: TGCGCCAGCAGCTTGGTCCCCGGGACATCCTCCTACGAGCAGTACTTC.

In the case of this clone: The junction departs from germline at one end; a sequencing error may be responsible. The chain is built from TRBV7-9 and TRBJ1-5, with D unclear. The germline gives CDR1 SEHNR, CDR2 FQNEAQ (reference sequence). The CDR3 is made up of 14 amino acids. The DNA of the CDR3 is TGTGCCAGCGGCTTGGAGAGGAGCAATCAGCCCCAGCATTTT. It specifies CASGLERSNQPQHF.

CDR3 in amino acids: CASSDSYEQYF. CDR3 DNA sequence: TGTGCCAGCAGTGACAGCTACGAGCAGTACTTC. This chain uses TRBV25-1 with TRBJ2-7; unclear D gene. From germline, CDR1 is MGHDK and CDR2 SYGVNS. Trimming removed 3 bases from V and 3 bases from J, with 3 bases in between. CDR3 length equals 11 residues.